These 2 T cell receptor beta chains came from one sample sequenced in a study of graft-versus-host responses after intestinal transplantation. TCRdb keeps only in-frame clones here, not all; method: immunoSEQ multiplex PCR. Of over 90,000 clones listed, around 91% were seen once; the top ten hold 0.18%. These TCRs are of unknown antigen specificity. Sequenced material: unstimulated CD4+ T cells sorted from spleen or lymph node cells, taken before transplant. The receptors come from a human donor who was the organ donor for an intestinal transplant.

V gene TRBV5-1 combines with J gene TRBJ2-1; D gene unclear. V was shortened by 4 bases and J by 4 bases, with 9 bases between the two germline ends. Germline lookup yields CDR1 SGHRS and CDR2 YFSETQ. CDR3 length equals 13 residues. The chain's CDR3 is CASSGVLYNEQFF. The CDR3 DNA follows: TGCGCCAGCAGCGGAGTGTTATACAATGAGCAGTTCTTC.

V is TRBV7-8 and J is TRBJ1-2; 8 positions agree with TRBD1. CDR3 length: 15 amino acids. The germline CDR1 and CDR2 sequences are SGHVS and FQNEAQ. The V and J ends lost 1 base and 4 bases, in that order; junction bases with no gene match: 5. CDR3 loop: CASSLDRGFGYGYTF. The CDR3 region has the DNA TGTGCCAGCAGCTTAGACAGGGGGTTCGGCTATGGCTACACCTTC.